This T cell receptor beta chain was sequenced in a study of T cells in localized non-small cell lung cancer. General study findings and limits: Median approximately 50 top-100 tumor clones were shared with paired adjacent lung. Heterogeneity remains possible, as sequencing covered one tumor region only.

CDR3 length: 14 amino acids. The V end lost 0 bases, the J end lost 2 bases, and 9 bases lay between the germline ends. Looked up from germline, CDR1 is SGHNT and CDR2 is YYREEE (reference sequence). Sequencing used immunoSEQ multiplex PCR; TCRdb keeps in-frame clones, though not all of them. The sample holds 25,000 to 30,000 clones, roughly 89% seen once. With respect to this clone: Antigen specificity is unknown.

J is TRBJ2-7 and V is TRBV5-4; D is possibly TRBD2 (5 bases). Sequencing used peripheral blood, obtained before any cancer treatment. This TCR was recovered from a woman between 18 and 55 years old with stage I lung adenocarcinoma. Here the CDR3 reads CASSLASGTYEQYF. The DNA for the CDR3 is TGTGCCAGCAGCTTGGCTTCGGGGACCTACGAGCAGTACTTC.